This TCR beta chain was retrieved from a study of T cells after yellow fever vaccination. Overall study context: SMART-Seq v4 Ultra Low Input prepared libraries from low-cell fractions.

Whole-study results and caveats: Post-booster reappearance was seen for most primary-vaccination clones (around 96% CD4, around 88% CD8). Clonotype sharing between CD4 and CD8 compartments was small.

This CDR3 comprises 17 residues. Germline-derived CDR1 and CDR2 are LNHNV and YYDKDF (reference sequence). Trimming removed 0 bases from V and 3 bases from J, with 14 bases in between. This clonotype appeared a few times. Its antigen is unknown. 5'RACE template switching added a universal primer site and UMIs to TCR cDNA. TCRdb used MiXCR to reprocess the 5' RACE reads, holding one entry per CDR3 protein. The repertoire consists of under 400,000 distinct CDR3 sequences, with roughly 12% occurring once and the leading ten covering 15% to 20%. Sequenced material: PBMCs, taken on the day of the first yellow fever vaccination. The rearrangement links TRBV15 to TRBJ2-2; D is unclear. This receptor was identified in a man aged 18 to 35 who received the YFV17D yellow fever vaccine. The CDR3 sequence: CATSRDGMVSDTGELFF. In nucleotides, the CDR3 is TGTGCCACCAGCAGAGATGGGATGGTTTCGGACACCGGGGAGCTGTTTTTT.